This TCR beta chain was captured in a study of T cell repertoires in cytomegalovirus infection (dated by TCRdb to the late 2010s). Notes on the research overall: Peptide stimulations targeted recently identified HLA-C-restricted CMV epitopes, whose presentation resists viral immunomodulation, together with well-studied HLA-B-restricted epitopes. Donor HLA type was relevant to the analysis, as public TCR beta signatures indicated carriage of CMV infection together with the matching HLA type. Study-wide findings and limitations: Cumulative frequency of public TCR beta family members discriminated carriers of CMV infection plus the relevant HLA type in this cohort and an independent 352-donor cohort. The ex vivo response was dominated by HLA-C-restricted CMV-specific TCR beta clonotypes, and the single most frequent clonotype in two of eight donors was supplied by these HLA-C-restricted clonotypes.

Comment on this clonotype: It has no known antigen specificity. Base qualities are missing; no much larger clone stands one base away.

The treatment or condition label, as the study defines it: in vitro stimulation with specific CMV peptide epitopes to enrich CMV-specific T cells. TCRdb lists the instrument as Illumina HiSeq 1500. TCRdb took the public reads, trimmed them with fastp at Q25, ran MiXCR for clone calling and kept in-frame beta chains. When rows share a CDR3 protein, they turn into one entry using the most common DNA and genes. The sample profile shows 650,000 to 850,000 distinct CDR3 sequences; 25% to 30% of them were found once. Over 10% of the sample rests with the top ten. Trimming costs V 2 bases and J 4 bases, and their ends lie 9 bases apart. The CDR3 spans 12 residues, from the cysteine through the phenylalanine. Only the CDR3 DNA is retained, 36 bases long and in frame from the first base. From a lookup of the germline V gene (reference sequence), CDR1 and CDR2 are DFQATT and SNEGSKA.

Recombination joined TRBV20-1 with TRBJ2-7, and possibly TRBD1, on 6 matching bases. This clonotype was sampled from a human donor in good health (CMV status not recorded). Some clones in this sample may be carry-over from other donors' samples. The starting material was cultured CD8+ T cells from PBMCs, obtained from culture after CMV antigen stimulation. The base sequence is TGCAGTGCTAGACAAGGGGGTTACGAGCAGTACTTC. Its product reads: CSARQGGYEQYF.